These T cell receptor beta chains were read from a single sample in a study of memory CD4+ T cells and cytomegalovirus serostatus. TCRdb's table, derived via immunoSEQ multiplex PCR, lists solely in-frame clones and lacks some. This table holds fewer than 50,000 clones, 76% found once. Sequencing was carried out using memory CD4+ T cells from blood. These receptors all come from an adult in good health and CMV-seronegative. Each CDR3 is given with its conserved first and last residue.

v_gene: TRBV27
j_gene: TRBJ1-4
CDR3aa: CASSNRGGHEKLFF

v_gene: TRBV7-2
j_gene: TRBJ2-2
CDR3aa: CASTRTGVTGELFF

v_gene: TRBV2
j_gene: TRBJ1-5
CDR3aa: CASSGRRQGYNQPQHF

v_gene: TRBV6-1
j_gene: TRBJ2-2
CDR3aa: CASSEQLGTGELFF

v_gene: TRBV21-1
j_gene: TRBJ2-3
CDR3aa: CASSKAQKLAESTDTQYF

v_gene: TRBV2
j_gene: TRBJ2-5
CDR3aa: CASSGQGGGGETQYF

v_gene: TRBV14
j_gene: TRBJ2-3
CDR3aa: CASSQGIPVGTDTQYF

v_gene: TRBV4-3
j_gene: TRBJ1-1
CDR3aa: CASSQGTEEAFF

v_gene: TRBV29-1
j_gene: TRBJ2-3
CDR3aa: CSVGLAAVSTDTQYF

v_gene: TRBV5-6
j_gene: TRBJ2-2
CDR3aa: CASSDDRFNTGELFF

v_gene: TRBV2
j_gene: TRBJ2-1
CDR3aa: CASSEYHEQFF

v_gene: TRBV7-9
j_gene: TRBJ2-5
CDR3aa: CASSSRGPETQYF

v_gene: TRBV6-1
j_gene: TRBJ2-5
CDR3aa: CASTRQETQYF

v_gene: TRBV5-1
j_gene: TRBJ2-1
CDR3aa: CASSFLLPGTGDNEQFF

v_gene: TRBV5-1
j_gene: TRBJ2-7
CDR3aa: CASSLYTSGDYEQYF

v_gene: TRBV2
j_gene: TRBJ2-7
CDR3aa: CASSVNYEQYF

v_gene: TRBV6-4
j_gene: TRBJ1-1
CDR3aa: CASTRRGTGEFTEAFF

v_gene: TRBV4-1
j_gene: TRBJ1-2
CDR3aa: CASSLARASPYGYTF

v_gene: TRBV4-3
j_gene: TRBJ2-5
CDR3aa: CASSLASAGRGETQYF

v_gene: TRBV5-6
j_gene: TRBJ1-2
CDR3aa: CASSFRAGADYGYTF